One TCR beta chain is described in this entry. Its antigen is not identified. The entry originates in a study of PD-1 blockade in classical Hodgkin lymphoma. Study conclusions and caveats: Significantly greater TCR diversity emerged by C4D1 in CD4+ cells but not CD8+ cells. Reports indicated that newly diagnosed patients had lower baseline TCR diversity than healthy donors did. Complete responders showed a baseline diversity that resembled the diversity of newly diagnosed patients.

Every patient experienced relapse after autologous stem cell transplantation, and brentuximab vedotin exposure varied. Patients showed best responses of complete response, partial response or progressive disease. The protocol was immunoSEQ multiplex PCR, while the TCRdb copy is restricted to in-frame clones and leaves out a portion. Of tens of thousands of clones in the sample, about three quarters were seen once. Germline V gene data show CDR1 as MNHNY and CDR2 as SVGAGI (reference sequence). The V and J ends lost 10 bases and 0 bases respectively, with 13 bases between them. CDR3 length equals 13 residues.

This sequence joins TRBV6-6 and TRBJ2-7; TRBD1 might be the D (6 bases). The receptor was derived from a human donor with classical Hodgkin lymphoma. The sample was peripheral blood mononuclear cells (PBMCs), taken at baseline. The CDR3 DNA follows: TGTGCCACCGGGAAGGGGGACTCCTACGAGCAGTACTTC. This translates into CATGKGDSYEQYF.